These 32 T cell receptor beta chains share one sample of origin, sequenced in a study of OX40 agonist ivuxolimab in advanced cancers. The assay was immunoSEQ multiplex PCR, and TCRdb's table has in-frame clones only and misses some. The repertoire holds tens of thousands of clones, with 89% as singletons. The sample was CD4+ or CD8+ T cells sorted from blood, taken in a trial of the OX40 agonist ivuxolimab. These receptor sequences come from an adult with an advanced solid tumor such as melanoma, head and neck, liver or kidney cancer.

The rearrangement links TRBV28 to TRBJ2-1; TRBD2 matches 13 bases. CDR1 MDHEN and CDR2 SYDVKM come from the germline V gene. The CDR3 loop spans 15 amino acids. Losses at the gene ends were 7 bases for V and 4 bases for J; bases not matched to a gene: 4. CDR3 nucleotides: TGTGCCAGCAATCTACTAGCGGGAGGGTACAATGAGCAGTTCTTC. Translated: CASNLLAGGYNEQFF.

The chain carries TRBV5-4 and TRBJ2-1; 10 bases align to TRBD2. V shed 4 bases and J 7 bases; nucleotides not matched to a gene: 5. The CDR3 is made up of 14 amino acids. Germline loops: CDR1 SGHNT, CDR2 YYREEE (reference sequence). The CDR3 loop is CASSPRTSGNEQFF. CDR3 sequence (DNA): TGTGCCAGCAGCCCTCGGACTAGCGGTAATGAGCAGTTCTTC.

CDR3: CASSPSGSVYNEQFF. In DNA, the CDR3 is TGTGCCAGTAGTCCTAGCGGGAGCGTCTACAATGAGCAGTTCTTC. The chain joins TRBV19 to TRBJ2-1; 10 bases match TRBD2. The CDR3 consists of 15 residues. J lost 3 bases, V lost 5 bases, and 4 bases had no gene match. The germline V gene encodes CDR1 LNHDA and CDR2 SQIVND (reference sequence).

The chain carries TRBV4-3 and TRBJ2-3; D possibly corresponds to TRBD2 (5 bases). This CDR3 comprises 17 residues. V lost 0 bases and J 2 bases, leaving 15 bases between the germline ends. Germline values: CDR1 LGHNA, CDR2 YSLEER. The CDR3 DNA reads TGCGCCAGCAGCCAAGATTTCGGGAACTCACCCACAGATACGCAGTATTTT. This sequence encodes CASSQDFGNSPTDTQYF.

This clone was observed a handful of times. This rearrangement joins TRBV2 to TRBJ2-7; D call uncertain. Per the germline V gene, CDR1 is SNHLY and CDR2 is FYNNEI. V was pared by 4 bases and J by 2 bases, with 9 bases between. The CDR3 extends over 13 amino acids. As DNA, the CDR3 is TGTGCCAGCAGTGCTAGGCCCGCCTACGAGCAGTACTTC. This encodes CASSARPAYEQYF. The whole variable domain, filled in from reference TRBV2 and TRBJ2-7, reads EPEVTQTPSHQVTQMGQEVILRCVPISNHLYFYWYRQILGQKVEFLVSFYNNEISEKSEIFDDQFSVERPDGSNFTLKIRSTKLEDSAMYFCASSARPAYEQYFGPGTRLTVT.

CDR3 nucleotides: TGTGCCAGCAGCGACATCCACGATCAGGGGAAGTATGGCTACACCTTC. Its translation is CASSDIHDQGKYGYTF. V and J are TRBV13 and TRBJ1-2; tentatively, D is TRBD1 (6 bases). This CDR3 is built from 16 residues. V lost 5 bases to trimming and J lost 5 bases, with 21 bases between them. The germline gives CDR1 PRHDT, CDR2 FYEKMQ (reference sequence). Together with reference TRBV13 and TRBJ1-2, the CDR3 gives the full variable domain: AAGVIQSPRHLIKEKRETATLKCYPIPRHDTVYWYQQGPGQDPQFLISFYEKMQSDKGSIPDRFSAQQFSDYHSELNMSSLELGDSALYFCASSDIHDQGKYGYTFGSGTRLTVV.

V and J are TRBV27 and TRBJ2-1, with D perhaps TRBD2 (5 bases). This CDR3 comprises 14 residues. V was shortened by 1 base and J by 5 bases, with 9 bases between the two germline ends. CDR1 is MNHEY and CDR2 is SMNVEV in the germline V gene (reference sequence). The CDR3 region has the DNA TGTGCCAGCAGTTTATTGAGCGGAGACAATGAGCAGTTCTTC. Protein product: CASSLLSGDNEQFF.

Here the CDR3 reads CASSVGGELFTDTQYF. The CDR3 nucleotides are TGTGCCAGCAGCGTAGGTGGCGAGTTATTCACAGATACGCAGTATTTT. The J gene is TRBJ2-3, the V gene TRBV9; no firm D call. The germline V gene encodes CDR1 SGDLS and CDR2 YYNGEE. The CDR3 covers 16 residues. V lost 0 bases to trimming and J lost 2 bases, with 13 bases between them.

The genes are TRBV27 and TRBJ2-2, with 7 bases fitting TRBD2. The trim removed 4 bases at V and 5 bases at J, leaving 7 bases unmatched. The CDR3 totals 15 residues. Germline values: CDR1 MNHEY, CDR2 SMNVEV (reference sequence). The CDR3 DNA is TGTGCCAGCAGTTATGCGGGAGTGGGTACCGGGGAGCTGTTTTTT. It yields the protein CASSYAGVGTGELFF.

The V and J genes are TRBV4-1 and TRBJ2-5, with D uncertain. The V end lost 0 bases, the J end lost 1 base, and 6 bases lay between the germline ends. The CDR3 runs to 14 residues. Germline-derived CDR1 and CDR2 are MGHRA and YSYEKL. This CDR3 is CASSQDHTQETQYF. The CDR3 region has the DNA TGCGCCAGCAGCCAAGATCACACCCAAGAGACCCAGTACTTC.

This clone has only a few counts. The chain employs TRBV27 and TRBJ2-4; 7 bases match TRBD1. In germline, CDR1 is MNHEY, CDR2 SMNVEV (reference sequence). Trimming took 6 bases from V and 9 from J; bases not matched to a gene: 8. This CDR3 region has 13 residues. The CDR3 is CASSTGVFSIQYF. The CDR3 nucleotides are TGTGCCAGCAGCACAGGGGTCTTTAGCATTCAGTACTTC.

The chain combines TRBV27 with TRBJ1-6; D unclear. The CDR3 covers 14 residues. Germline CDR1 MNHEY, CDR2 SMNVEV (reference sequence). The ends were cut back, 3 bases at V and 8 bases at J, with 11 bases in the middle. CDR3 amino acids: CASSFNTGYSPLHF. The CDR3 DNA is TGTGCCAGCAGTTTTAATACCGGTTATTCACCCCTCCACTTT.

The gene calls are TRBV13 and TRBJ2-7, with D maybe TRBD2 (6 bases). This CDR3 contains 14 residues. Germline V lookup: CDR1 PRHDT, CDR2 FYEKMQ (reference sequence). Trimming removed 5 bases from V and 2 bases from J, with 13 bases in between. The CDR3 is CASSPAGRPYEQYF. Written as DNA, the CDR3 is TGTGCCAGCAGCCCGGCGGGGAGACCCTACGAGCAGTACTTC.

The CDR3: CATKGQGYGYTF. In nucleotides, the CDR3 is TGTGCCACCAAGGGACAGGGGTATGGCTACACCTTC. V is TRBV4-2 and J is TRBJ1-2, with TRBD1 identical over 10 bases. This CDR3 region has 12 residues. J was trimmed by 5 bases and V by 10 bases; bases with no gene match: 4. In germline, CDR1 is LGHNA, CDR2 YNFKEQ.

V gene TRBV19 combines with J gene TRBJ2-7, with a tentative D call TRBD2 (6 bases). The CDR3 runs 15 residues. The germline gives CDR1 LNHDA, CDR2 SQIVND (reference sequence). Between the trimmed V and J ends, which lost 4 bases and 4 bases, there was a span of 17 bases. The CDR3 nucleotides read TGTGCCAGTAGTACAATACTAGGCGGAGGGTACGAGCAGTACTTC. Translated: CASSTILGGGYEQYF.

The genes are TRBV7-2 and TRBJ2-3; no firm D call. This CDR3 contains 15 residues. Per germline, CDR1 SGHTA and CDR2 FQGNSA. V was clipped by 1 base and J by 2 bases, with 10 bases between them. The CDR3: CASSLVGHHTDTQYF. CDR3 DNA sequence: TGTGCCAGCAGCTTAGTAGGCCATCACACAGATACGCAGTATTTT. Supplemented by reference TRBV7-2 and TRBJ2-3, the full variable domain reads GAGVSQSPSNKVTEKGKDVELRCDPISGHTALYWYRQSLGQGLEFLIYFQGNSAPDKSGLPSDRFSAERTGGSVSTLTIQRTQQEDSAVYLCASSLVGHHTDTQYFGPGTRLTVL.

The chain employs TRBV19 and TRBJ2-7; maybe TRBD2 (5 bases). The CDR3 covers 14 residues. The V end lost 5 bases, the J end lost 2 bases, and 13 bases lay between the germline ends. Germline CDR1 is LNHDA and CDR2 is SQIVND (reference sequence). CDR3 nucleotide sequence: TGTGCCAGTAGTGGAGGAACTAGTCCCTACGAGCAGTACTTC. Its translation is CASSGGTSPYEQYF.

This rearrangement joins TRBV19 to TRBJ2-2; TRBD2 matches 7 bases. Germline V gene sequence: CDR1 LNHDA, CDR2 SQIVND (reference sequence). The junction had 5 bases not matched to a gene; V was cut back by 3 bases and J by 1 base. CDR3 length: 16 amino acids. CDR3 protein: CASSMGDYMNTGELFF. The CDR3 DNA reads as TGTGCCAGTAGTATGGGGGACTATATGAACACCGGGGAGCTGTTTTTT.

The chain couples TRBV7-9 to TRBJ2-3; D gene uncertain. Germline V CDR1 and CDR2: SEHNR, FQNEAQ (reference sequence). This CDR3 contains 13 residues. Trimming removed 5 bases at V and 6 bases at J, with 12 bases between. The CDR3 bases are TGTGCCAGCAGCCCGGTCCCGGAGGATACGCAGTATTTT. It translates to CASSPVPEDTQYF.

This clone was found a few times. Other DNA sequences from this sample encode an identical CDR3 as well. The chain's CDR3 is CASSYSKRETQYF. In DNA form, the CDR3 reads TGTGCCAGCAGTTACTCGAAACGGGAGACCCAGTACTTC. This chain connects TRBV6-5 to TRBJ2-5, with unresolved D. Germline lookup yields CDR1 MNHEY and CDR2 SVGAGI. The CDR3 is made up of 13 amino acids. V lost 0 bases and J lost 5, with 7 bases in between.

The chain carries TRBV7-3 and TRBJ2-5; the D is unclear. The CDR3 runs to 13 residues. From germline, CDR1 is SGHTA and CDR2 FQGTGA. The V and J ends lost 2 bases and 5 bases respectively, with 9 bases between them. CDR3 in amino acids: CASSLPPGETQYF. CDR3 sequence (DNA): TGTGCCAGCAGCTTACCACCCGGGGAGACCCAGTACTTC.

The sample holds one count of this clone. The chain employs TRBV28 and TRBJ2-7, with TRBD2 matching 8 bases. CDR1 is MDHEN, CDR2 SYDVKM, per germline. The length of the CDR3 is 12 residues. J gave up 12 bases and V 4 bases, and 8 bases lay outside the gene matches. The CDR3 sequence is CASSSPRGGAYF. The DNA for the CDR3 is TGTGCCAGCAGTTCCCCTCGGGGGGGCGCGTACTTC.

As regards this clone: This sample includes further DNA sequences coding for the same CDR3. The CDR3 sequence: CASSLGGRHYEQYF. The CDR3 nucleotides are TGTGCCAGCAGCTTAGGAGGCAGGCACTACGAGCAGTACTTC. This chain links TRBV5-6 with TRBJ2-7, with a tentative D call TRBD2 (5 bases). CDR1 is SGHDT, CDR2 YYEEEE, per germline. The CDR3 length is 14 residues. Deletions cut 2 bases from V and 3 bases from J, with 12 bases between.

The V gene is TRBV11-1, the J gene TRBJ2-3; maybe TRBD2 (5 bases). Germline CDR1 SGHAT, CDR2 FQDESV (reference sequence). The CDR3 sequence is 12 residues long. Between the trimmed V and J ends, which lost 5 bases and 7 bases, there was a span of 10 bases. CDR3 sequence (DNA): TGTGCCAGCAGCGGACTGACAAATACGCAGTATTTT. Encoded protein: CASSGLTNTQYF.

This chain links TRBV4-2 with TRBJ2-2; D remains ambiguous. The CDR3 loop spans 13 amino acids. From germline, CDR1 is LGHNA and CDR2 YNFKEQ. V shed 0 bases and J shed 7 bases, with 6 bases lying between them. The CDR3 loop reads CASSQEVYGELFF. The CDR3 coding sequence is TGTGCCAGCAGCCAAGAAGTATACGGGGAGCTGTTTTTT.

CDR3: CASSLSSNYGYTF. The CDR3 DNA reads TGTGCCAGCAGTTTATCGTCTAACTATGGCTACACCTTC. The chain links TRBV27 to TRBJ1-2; D call uncertain. V lost 0 bases to trimming and J lost 0 bases, with 2 bases between them. Germline V gives CDR1 MNHEY, CDR2 SMNVEV (reference sequence). The CDR3 is made up of 13 amino acids.

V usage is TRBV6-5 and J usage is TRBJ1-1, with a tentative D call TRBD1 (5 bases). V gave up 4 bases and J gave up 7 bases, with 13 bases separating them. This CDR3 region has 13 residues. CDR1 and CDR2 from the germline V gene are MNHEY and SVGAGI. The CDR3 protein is CASSWGEGGEAFF. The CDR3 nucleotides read TGTGCCAGCAGTTGGGGCGAGGGTGGTGAAGCTTTCTTT.

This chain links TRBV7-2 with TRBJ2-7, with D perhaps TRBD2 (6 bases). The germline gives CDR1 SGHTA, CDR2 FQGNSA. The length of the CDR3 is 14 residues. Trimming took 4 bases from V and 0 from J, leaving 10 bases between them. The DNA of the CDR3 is TGTGCCAGCAGCTCCCCCGGGAGCTCCTACGAGCAGTACTTC. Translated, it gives CASSSPGSSYEQYF.

The CDR3 region has the DNA TGTGCCACCAGCATTACTAGCGGGAGAGGTGAGACCCAGTACTTC. Translation: CATSITSGRGETQYF. The chain joins TRBV15 to TRBJ2-5, with 11 bases lining up with TRBD2. Losses at the gene ends were 4 bases for V and 5 bases for J; bases not matched to a gene: 6. CDR1 is LNHNV and CDR2 is YYDKDF in the germline V gene (reference sequence). This CDR3 is 15 amino acids long.

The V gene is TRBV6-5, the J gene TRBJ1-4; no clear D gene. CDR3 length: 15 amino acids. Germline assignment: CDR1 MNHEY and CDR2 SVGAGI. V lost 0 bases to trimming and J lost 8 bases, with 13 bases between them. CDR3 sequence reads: CASSYSDGVREKLFF. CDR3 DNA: TGTGCCAGCAGTTACTCTGACGGGGTTCGGGAAAAACTGTTTTTT.

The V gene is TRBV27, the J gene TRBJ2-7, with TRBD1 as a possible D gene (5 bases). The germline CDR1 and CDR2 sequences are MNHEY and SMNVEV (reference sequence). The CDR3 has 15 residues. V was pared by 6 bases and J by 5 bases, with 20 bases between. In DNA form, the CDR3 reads TGTGCCAGCAGATGGGGCGGCCGGCCTAACCACGAGCAGTACTTC. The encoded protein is CASRWGGRPNHEQYF.

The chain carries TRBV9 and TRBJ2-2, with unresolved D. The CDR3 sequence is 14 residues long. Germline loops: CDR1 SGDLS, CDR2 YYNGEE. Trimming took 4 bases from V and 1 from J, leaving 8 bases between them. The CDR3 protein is CASSLLGNTGELFF. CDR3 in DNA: TGTGCCAGCAGCCTCCTAGGGAACACCGGGGAGCTGTTTTTT.